This T cell receptor (beta chain) was sequenced during a study of OX40 agonist ivuxolimab in advanced cancers. Study-wide background: Having had anti-PD-1, anti-PD-L1 or anti-CTLA-4 therapy before was allowed, and approximately 40% had some. Study-level results: Within 6 weeks, CD4+ and CD8+ blood T cells expanded clonally at 0.1 to 3.0 mg/kg. Determination of antigen specificity was not performed for the expanded peripheral T cells.

Details on this clone: Its antigen remains unknown.

Trimming removed 4 bases from V and 2 bases from J, with 3 bases in between. The CDR3 sequence is 11 residues long. The germline V gene encodes CDR1 SGHNT and CDR2 YYREEE (reference sequence). The protocol was immunoSEQ multiplex PCR, while the TCRdb copy is restricted to in-frame clones and leaves out a portion. The sample holds approximately 70,000 clones; roughly 80% are singletons and the top ten take approximately 1.4%. The chain recombines TRBV5-4 with TRBJ2-5; D gene unclear. The starting material was CD4+ or CD8+ T cells sorted from blood, obtained in a trial of the OX40 agonist ivuxolimab. The clonotype was recovered from an adult with an advanced solid tumor such as melanoma, head and neck, liver or kidney cancer. The CDR3, as DNA: TGTGCCAGCAGCCAACAAGAGACCCAGTACTTC. Protein: CASSQQETQYF.